The TCR beta chain under discussion was sequenced for a study of blood T cell repertoires in COVID-19. Data came from immunoSEQ multiplex PCR; TCRdb stores just in-frame clones and leaves some out. Among tens of thousands of clones listed, under 90% were seen once. Sample: peripheral blood. This TCR was sampled from a man in his 70s with active or convalescent COVID-19.

The chain's CDR3 is CASSVMTRGNTEAFF. The CDR3 DNA reads TGCGCCAGCAGCGTTATGACCCGGGGAAACACTGAAGCTTTCTTT. The chain couples TRBV5-1 to TRBJ1-1; D call uncertain. This CDR3 comprises 15 residues. Trimming removed 4 bases at V and 2 bases at J, with 15 bases between. Germline CDR1 and CDR2: SGHRS and YFSETQ.